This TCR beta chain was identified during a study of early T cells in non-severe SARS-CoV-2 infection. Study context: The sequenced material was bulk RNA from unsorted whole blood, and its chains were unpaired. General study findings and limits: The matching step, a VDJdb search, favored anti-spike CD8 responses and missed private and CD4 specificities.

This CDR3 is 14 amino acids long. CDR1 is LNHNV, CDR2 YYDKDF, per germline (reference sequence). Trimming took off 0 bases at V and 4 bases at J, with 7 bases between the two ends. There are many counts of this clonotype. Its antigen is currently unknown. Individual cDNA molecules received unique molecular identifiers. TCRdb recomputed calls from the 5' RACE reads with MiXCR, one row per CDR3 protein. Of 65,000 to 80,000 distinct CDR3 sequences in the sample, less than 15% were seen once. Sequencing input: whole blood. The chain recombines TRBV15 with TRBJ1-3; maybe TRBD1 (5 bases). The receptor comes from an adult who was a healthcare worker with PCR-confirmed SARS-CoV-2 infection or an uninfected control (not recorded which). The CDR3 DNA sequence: TGTGCCACCAGCAGAGATCCAGGGGGAAACACCATATATTTT. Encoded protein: CATSRDPGGNTIYF.